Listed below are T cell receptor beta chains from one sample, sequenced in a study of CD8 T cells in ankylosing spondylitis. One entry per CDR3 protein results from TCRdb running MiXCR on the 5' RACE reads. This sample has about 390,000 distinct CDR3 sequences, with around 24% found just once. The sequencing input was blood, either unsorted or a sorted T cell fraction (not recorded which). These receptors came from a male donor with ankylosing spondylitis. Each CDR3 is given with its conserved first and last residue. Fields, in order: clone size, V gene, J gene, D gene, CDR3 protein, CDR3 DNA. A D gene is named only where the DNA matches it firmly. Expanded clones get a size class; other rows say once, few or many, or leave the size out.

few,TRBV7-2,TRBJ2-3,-,CASSRGQYTDTQYF,TGTGCCAGCAGCCGAGGACAATACACAGATACGCAGTATTTT
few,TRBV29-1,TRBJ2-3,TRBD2,CSVETSGATGDTQYF,TGCAGCGTTGAAACCAGCGGGGCGACCGGGGATACGCAGTATTTT
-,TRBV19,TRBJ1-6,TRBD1,CASKGTGIGSPLHF,TGTGCCAGTAAAGGGACAGGGATTGGGTCACCCCTCCACTTT
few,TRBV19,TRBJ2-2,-,CASSDRNEVGELFF,TGTGCCAGTAGTGACAGAAACGAGGTCGGGGAGCTGTTTTTT
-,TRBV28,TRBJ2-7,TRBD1,CASSSLVGQGSYEQYF,TGTGCCAGCAGCTCCCTAGTGGGACAGGGAAGCTACGAGCAGTACTTC
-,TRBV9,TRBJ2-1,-,CASSVGGGPYNEQFF,TGTGCCAGCAGCGTAGGAGGCGGACCCTACAATGAGCAGTTCTTC
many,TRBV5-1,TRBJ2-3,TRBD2,CASSFFGRATDTQYF,TGCGCCAGCAGCTTCTTCGGGAGGGCCACAGATACGCAGTATTTT
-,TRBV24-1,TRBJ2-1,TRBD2,CATSDLIPVAGGVSYNEQFF,TGTGCCACCAGTGATTTGATCCCTGTAGCGGGAGGGGTTTCGTACAATGAGCAGTTCTTC
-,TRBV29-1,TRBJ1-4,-,CSVAHGEKLFF,TGCAGCGTAGCACACGGGGAAAAACTGTTTTTT
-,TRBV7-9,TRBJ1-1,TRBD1,CASSPPDRGTFF,TGTGCCAGCAGCCCCCCGGACAGGGGGACTTTCTTT
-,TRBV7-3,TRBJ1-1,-,CASSLNPHPNTEAFF,TGTGCCAGCAGCTTAAACCCACACCCGAACACTGAAGCTTTCTTT
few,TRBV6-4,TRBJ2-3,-,CASSEGLTSTDTQYF,TGTGCCAGCAGCGAAGGCCTGACAAGCACAGATACGCAGTATTTT
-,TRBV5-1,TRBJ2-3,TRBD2,CASSTRLAERDTQYF,TGCGCCAGCAGCACAAGACTAGCGGAGAGGGATACGCAGTATTTT
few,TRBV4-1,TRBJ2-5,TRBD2,CASSPQGLLQETQYF,TGCGCCAGCAGCCCGCAGGGACTACTCCAAGAGACCCAGTACTTC
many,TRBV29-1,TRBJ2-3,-,CSVGSQPTDTQYF,TGCAGCGTCGGCAGCCAGCCCACAGATACGCAGTATTTT
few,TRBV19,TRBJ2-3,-,CASKREFGTDTQYF,TGTGCCAGCAAACGGGAGTTCGGCACAGATACGCAGTATTTT
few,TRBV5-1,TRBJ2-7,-,CASRARVGDEQYF,TGCGCCAGCAGAGCAAGGGTCGGCGACGAGCAGTACTTC
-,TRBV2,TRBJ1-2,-,CVSSKEAHYGYTF,TGTGTCAGCAGTAAGGAGGCCCACTATGGCTACACCTTC
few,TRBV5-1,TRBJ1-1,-,CASSFGQENTEAFF,TGCGCCAGCAGCTTCGGCCAGGAGAACACTGAAGCTTTCTTT
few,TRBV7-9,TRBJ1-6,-,CASSPDWGWNNSPLHF,TGTGCCAGCAGCCCAGACTGGGGTTGGAATAATTCACCCCTCCACTTT
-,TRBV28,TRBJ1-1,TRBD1,CASSLAGTGKNTEAFF,TGTGCCAGCAGTTTAGCTGGGACAGGGAAGAACACTGAAGCTTTCTTT
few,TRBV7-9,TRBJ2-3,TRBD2,CASSSGLAGVHTQYF,TGTGCCAGCAGCAGCGGACTAGCGGGAGTTCATACGCAGTATTTT
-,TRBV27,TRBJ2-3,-,CASSLWQGGADTQYF,TGTGCCAGCAGTTTATGGCAGGGTGGCGCGGATACGCAGTATTTT
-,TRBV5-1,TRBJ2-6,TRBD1,CATTPDRRFSGANVLTF,TGCGCCACCACACCGGACAGGCGTTTCTCTGGGGCCAACGTCCTGACTTTC
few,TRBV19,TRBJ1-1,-,CARPKEAFF,TGTGCCAGGCCGAAAGAAGCTTTCTTT
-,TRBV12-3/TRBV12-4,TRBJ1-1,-,CASSLQDINTEAFF,TGTGCCAGCAGTTTACAGGACATCAACACTGAAGCTTTCTTT
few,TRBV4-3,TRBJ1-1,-,CASSQFRITEAFF,TGCGCCAGCAGCCAATTCCGGATCACTGAAGCTTTCTTT
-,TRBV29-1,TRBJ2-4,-,CSVEAQQTPDYRAKNIQYF,TGCAGCGTTGAAGCGCAACAGACCCCTGATTATAGAGCCAAAAACATTCAGTACTTC
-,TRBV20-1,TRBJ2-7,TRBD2,CSASGTSASYEQYF,TGCAGTGCTTCCGGGACTAGCGCCTCCTACGAGCAGTACTTC
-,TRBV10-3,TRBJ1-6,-,CAIWTGLGNSPLHF,TGTGCCATTTGGACGGGACTCGGTAATTCACCCCTCCACTTT
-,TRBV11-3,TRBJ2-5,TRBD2,CASSFGEGTQYF,TGTGCCAGCAGCTTCGGGGAGGGGACCCAGTACTTC